This T cell receptor (beta chain) was found in a study of cytomegalovirus exposure and HLA in healthy donors. Study observations and caveats: Most subjects' HLA-A and HLA-B alleles were reportedly predicted from TCR beta sequences. Later analysis showed TCR association rates varying by HLA locus, highest for DRB1 and lowest for HLA-C. Sequencing likely generated an artifact that appeared as a cluster of highly shared sequence variants. In a later analysis, V- and J-gene trimming of beta chains associated with a DCLRE1C missense variant, replicated independently.

V gave up 1 base and J gave up 2 bases; unmatched junction bases: 3. The germline CDR1 and CDR2 sequences are MNHNS and SASEGT. This CDR3 is 15 amino acids long. With respect to this clone: Its antigen is undetermined.

The PCR had 60 Vbeta and 13 Jbeta primers. TCRdb's table, derived via immunoSEQ multiplex PCR, lists solely in-frame clones and lacks some. The table records 100,000 to 150,000 clones, around 83% of them present only once. The sequence derives from a girl aged 2 to 9 in good health and CMV-seronegative. The genes are TRBV6-1 and TRBJ1-2; TRBD1 aligns across 8 bases. The sample taken for sequencing was PBMCs. The CDR3 DNA is TGTGCCAGCAGTGAAGGGGGGACAGGCAACTATGGCTACACCTTC. Translating it yields CASSEGGTGNYGYTF.